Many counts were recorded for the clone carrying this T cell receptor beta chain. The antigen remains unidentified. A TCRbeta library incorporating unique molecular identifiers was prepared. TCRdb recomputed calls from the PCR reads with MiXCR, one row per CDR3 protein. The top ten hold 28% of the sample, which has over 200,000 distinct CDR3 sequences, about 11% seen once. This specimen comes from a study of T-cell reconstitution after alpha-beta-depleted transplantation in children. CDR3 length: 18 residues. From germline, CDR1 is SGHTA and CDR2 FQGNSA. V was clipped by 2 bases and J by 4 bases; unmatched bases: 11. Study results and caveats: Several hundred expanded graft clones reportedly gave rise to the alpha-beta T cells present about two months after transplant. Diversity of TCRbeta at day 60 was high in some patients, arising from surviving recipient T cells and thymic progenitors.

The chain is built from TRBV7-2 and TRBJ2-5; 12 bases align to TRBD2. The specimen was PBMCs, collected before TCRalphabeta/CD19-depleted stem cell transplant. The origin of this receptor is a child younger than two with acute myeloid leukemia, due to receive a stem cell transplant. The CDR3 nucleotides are TGTGCCAGCAGCTTAAAAAGGCTAGCGGGAGGGGGGTTAGAGACCCAGTACTTC. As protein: CASSLKRLAGGGLETQYF.